This entry lists 22 T cell receptor beta chains sequenced from one sample in a study of long-term antiretroviral therapy in people with HIV. A v3.0 immunoSEQ assay was performed at survey level. Assay used: immunoSEQ multiplex PCR; TCRdb lists only in-frame clones, some missing. Here the sample spans tens of thousands of clones, around 79% being singletons. Sample: unsorted PBMCs, taken 1.9 years after starting antiretroviral therapy. Source of these receptors: a man younger than 35 with HIV.

This clone came up once. The rearrangement uses TRBV5-1 and TRBJ2-6; D is possibly TRBD1 (5 bases). This CDR3 has 15 residues. In germline, CDR1 is SGHRS, CDR2 YFSETQ. The germline V and J ends were trimmed by 4 bases and 0 bases, with 8 bases remaining between them. The CDR3 spells CASSPTDSGANVLTF. The DNA of the CDR3 is TGCGCCAGCAGCCCGACAGACTCTGGGGCCAACGTCCTGACTTTC. Complete variable domain (other parts from reference TRBV5-1 and TRBJ2-6): KAGVTQTPRYLIKTRGQQVTLSCSPISGHRSVSWYQQTPGQGLQFLFEYFSETQRNKGNFPGRFSGRQFSNSRSEMNVSTLELGDSALYLCASSPTDSGANVLTFGAGSRLTVL.

This chain connects TRBV9 to TRBJ2-1, with D possibly being TRBD2 (5 bases). The CDR3 runs to 16 residues. Germline assignment: CDR1 SGDLS and CDR2 YYNGEE. Between the trimmed V and J ends, which lost 0 bases and 5 bases, there was a span of 15 bases. CDR3 sequence reads: CASSVDQFDYNNEQFF. CDR3 DNA: TGTGCCAGCAGCGTAGATCAGTTTGACTACAACAATGAGCAGTTCTTC.

This chain joins TRBV5-1 and TRBJ2-1; no firm D call. V dropped 0 bases and J dropped 0 bases, with 7 bases sitting between them. Looked up from germline, CDR1 is SGHRS and CDR2 is YFSETQ. This CDR3 is built from 15 residues. The CDR3 DNA sequence: TGCGCCAGCAGCTTGGAGGCGACCTCCTACAATGAGCAGTTCTTC. This translates into CASSLEATSYNEQFF.

This chain connects TRBV10-3 to TRBJ1-6, with 7 bases lining up with TRBD1. The germline V gene has CDR1 ENHRY and CDR2 SYGVKD. J gave up 5 bases and V 2 bases, and 6 bases lay outside the gene matches. This CDR3 has 16 amino acids. For the CDR3, the DNA is TGTGCCATCAGTGAGACGACAGGGAGGGATAATTCACCCCTCCACTTT. Translation gives CAISETTGRDNSPLHF.

The rearrangement uses TRBV7-9 and TRBJ2-5; 9 bases fit TRBD1. The germline gives CDR1 SEHNR, CDR2 FQNEAQ (reference sequence). The trim removed 5 bases at V and 6 bases at J, leaving 19 bases unmatched. The CDR3 is made up of 18 amino acids. This CDR3 reads CASSPGTGFGFVGKTQYF. CDR3 coding DNA: TGTGCCAGCAGCCCCGGGACAGGGTTCGGGTTTGTGGGGAAGACCCAGTACTTC.

The V gene is TRBV2, the J gene TRBJ2-3; D remains unclear. Per germline, CDR1 SNHLY and CDR2 FYNNEI. This CDR3 spans 13 amino acids. V was trimmed by 4 bases and J by 2 bases, leaving 7 bases between them. The CDR3 here is CASSGPTTDTQYF. In DNA form, the CDR3 reads TGTGCCAGCAGTGGGCCTACCACAGATACGCAGTATTTT. Full variable domain (rest looked up from reference TRBV2 and TRBJ2-3): EPEVTQTPSHQVTQMGQEVILRCVPISNHLYFYWYRQILGQKVEFLVSFYNNEISEKSEIFDDQFSVERPDGSNFTLKIRSTKLEDSAMYFCASSGPTTDTQYFGPGTRLTVL.

The genes are TRBV19 and TRBJ1-2; a weak D match, TRBD1 (6 bases). This CDR3 region has 15 residues. Germline CDR1 LNHDA, CDR2 SQIVND (reference sequence). Trimming removed 8 bases from V and 5 bases from J, with 21 bases in between. CDR3 sequence: CASGPNRAVGYGYTF. CDR3 DNA: TGTGCCAGTGGACCGAACAGGGCGGTCGGGTATGGCTACACCTTC. The whole variable domain, remainder taken from reference TRBV19 and TRBJ1-2, is DGGITQSPKYLFRKEGQNVTLSCEQNLNHDAMYWYRQDPGQGLRLIYYSQIVNDFQKGDIAEGYSVSREKKESFPLTVTSAQKNPTAFYLCASGPNRAVGYGYTFGSGTRLTVV.

This clone was seen more than once but under ten times. The CDR3 bases are TGCGCCAGCAGCTTGGGATCGTATCCTGAAGCTTTCTTT. It codes for CASSLGSYPEAFF. The chain employs TRBV5-1 and TRBJ1-1; D is uncertain. The germline gives CDR1 SGHRS, CDR2 YFSETQ. Trimming removed 0 bases at V and 6 bases at J, with 9 bases between. The CDR3 length is 13 residues.

The V gene is TRBV9, the J gene TRBJ2-5; D perhaps matches TRBD2 (6 bases). V was trimmed by 4 bases and J by 5 bases, leaving 18 bases between them. The CDR3 has 15 amino acids. Germline loops: CDR1 SGDLS, CDR2 YYNGEE. The CDR3 nucleotides read TGTGCCAGCAGCCCCTCCGCGGGACCGAGGGAGACCCAGTACTTC. Translated: CASSPSAGPRETQYF.

The CDR3 loop reads CASSESVRVTGGVNEQFF. CDR3 nucleotides: TGTGCCAGCAGTGAATCGGTTAGGGTTACAGGGGGGGTCAATGAGCAGTTCTTC. The chain has TRBV6-1 and TRBJ2-1; D perhaps matches TRBD1 (8 bases). In germline, CDR1 is MNHNS, CDR2 SASEGT. The V and J ends lost 2 bases and 6 bases respectively, with 23 bases between them. This CDR3 is 18 amino acids long.

This rearrangement joins TRBV10-3 to TRBJ2-5; tentatively, D is TRBD1 (5 bases). Germline-derived CDR1 and CDR2 are ENHRY and SYGVKD. The ends were cut back, 5 bases at V and 1 base at J, with 11 bases in the middle. This CDR3 has 14 amino acids. CDR3 DNA sequence: TGTGCCATCAGTTCGACAGAAACCCAAGAGACCCAGTACTTC. Translating gives CAISSTETQETQYF.

This rearrangement joins TRBV6-5 to TRBJ2-2; D possibly uses TRBD1 or TRBD2 (5 bases each). V was pared by 6 bases and J by 6 bases, with 11 bases between. Germline loops: CDR1 MNHEY, CDR2 SVGAGI. The CDR3 has 13 residues. The CDR3 DNA reads as TGTGCCAGCAGGGAAAGAGGGGCCGGGGAGCTGTTTTTT. It translates to CASRERGAGELFF.

This rearrangement joins TRBV6-6 to TRBJ1-2, with D unresolved. The CDR3 is 14 amino acids. Trimming took off 0 bases at V and 3 bases at J, with 8 bases between the two ends. Germline V gives CDR1 MNHNY, CDR2 SVGAGI (reference sequence). This chain's CDR3 is CASSYSGSDYGYTF. The CDR3 coding sequence is TGTGCCAGCAGTTACTCAGGGTCAGACTATGGCTACACCTTC.

This rearrangement joins TRBV5-1 to TRBJ2-7; either TRBD1 or TRBD2 may supply D (5 bases each). This CDR3 comprises 15 residues. V dropped 0 bases and J dropped 5 bases, with 15 bases sitting between them. CDR1 is SGHRS and CDR2 is YFSETQ in the germline V gene. The CDR3 loop reads CASSLGQRRVNEQYF. The DNA of the CDR3 is TGCGCCAGCAGCTTGGGACAGCGGAGAGTAAACGAGCAGTACTTC.

V usage is TRBV28 and J usage is TRBJ2-5; D gene unclear. The CDR3 is 13 residues long. Germline V gene lookup returns CDR1 MDHEN and CDR2 SYDVKM. The germline V and J ends were trimmed by 4 bases and 0 bases, with 6 bases remaining between them. CDR3 loop: CASSSGHQETQYF. CDR3 bases: TGTGCCAGCAGTTCCGGACACCAAGAGACCCAGTACTTC.

The rearrangement joins TRBV10-3 to TRBJ1-4, with a weak D call TRBD1 (6 bases). V was trimmed by 3 bases and J by 7 bases, leaving 18 bases between them. In germline, CDR1 is ENHRY, CDR2 SYGVKD. The CDR3 loop spans 16 amino acids. CDR3 bases: TGTGCCATCAGTGATTCCCCCCGGGGGCGAAGTGAAAAACTGTTTTTT. Translated: CAISDSPRGRSEKLFF.

The chain has TRBV19 and TRBJ2-7; the match to TRBD2 covers 9 bases. V gave up 11 bases and J gave up 4 bases; unmatched junction bases: 12. Germline V lookup: CDR1 LNHDA, CDR2 SQIVND (reference sequence). This CDR3 is built from 14 residues. CDR3 in DNA: TGTGCCCCCCTAGCGGGGTCGGGAGTATACGAGCAGTACGTC. It is translated as CAPLAGSGVYEQYV.

The chain has TRBV6-1 and TRBJ2-1, with D possibly TRBD2 on 5 matching bases. The CDR3 length is 17 residues. V lost 4 bases to trimming and J lost 4 bases, with 20 bases between them. Germline V gene data show CDR1 as MNHNS and CDR2 as SASEGT. CDR3 DNA: TGTGCCAGCAGTGTCATCCGGGGTATCGGGCGATACAATGAGCAGTTCTTC. Translation: CASSVIRGIGRYNEQFF.

This sequence joins TRBV5-1 and TRBJ2-5; a possible D gene is TRBD1 (5 bases). The CDR3 length is 13 residues. The V end was cut by 5 bases, the J end by 5 bases, with 13 bases between. Germline V CDR1 and CDR2: SGHRS, YFSETQ. This CDR3 reads CASREGVGETQYF. CDR3 sequence (DNA): TGCGCCAGCAGGGAAGGGGTAGGGGAGACCCAGTACTTC.

V gene TRBV28 combines with J gene TRBJ2-5; the D gene is possibly TRBD2 (7 bases). The V gene's germline CDR1 is MDHEN and CDR2 SYDVKM. CDR3 length: 14 residues. With 5 bases removed from V and 5 bases from J, the gap between germline ends came to 15 bases. The CDR3 is CASSRRGGSETQYF. The CDR3 DNA follows: TGTGCCAGCAGTCGAAGGGGGGGGTCGGAGACCCAGTACTTC.

The rearrangement links TRBV6-1 to TRBJ1-6; tentative D call: TRBD1 (6 bases). V was clipped by 6 bases and J by 9 bases, with 12 bases between them. The germline gives CDR1 MNHNS, CDR2 SASEGT. The CDR3 spans 13 residues. In DNA form, the CDR3 reads TGTGCCAGCAGGGGGGCTTTAGGTTCACCCCTCCACTTT. It codes for CASRGALGSPLHF.

The chain recombines TRBV2 with TRBJ1-1, with D uncertain. The V end was cut by 1 base, the J end by 4 bases, with 7 bases between. CDR3 length: 13 amino acids. Germline CDR1 is SNHLY and CDR2 is FYNNEI. Here the CDR3 DNA reads TGTGCCAGCAGTGAAGGCACTACCACTGAAGCTTTCTTT. Encoded protein: CASSEGTTTEAFF.